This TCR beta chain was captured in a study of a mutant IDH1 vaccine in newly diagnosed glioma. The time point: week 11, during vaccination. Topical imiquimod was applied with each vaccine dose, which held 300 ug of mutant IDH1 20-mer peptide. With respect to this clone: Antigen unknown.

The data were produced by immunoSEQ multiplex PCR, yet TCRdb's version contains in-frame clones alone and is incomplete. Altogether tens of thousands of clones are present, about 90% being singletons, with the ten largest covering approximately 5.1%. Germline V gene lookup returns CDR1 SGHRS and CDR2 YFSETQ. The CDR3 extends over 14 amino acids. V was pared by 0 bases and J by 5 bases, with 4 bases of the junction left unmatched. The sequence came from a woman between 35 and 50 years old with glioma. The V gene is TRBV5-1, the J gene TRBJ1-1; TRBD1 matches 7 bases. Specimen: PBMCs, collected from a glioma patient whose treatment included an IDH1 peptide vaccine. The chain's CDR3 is CASSLGQGWTEAFF. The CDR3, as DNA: TGCGCCAGCAGCTTGGGACAGGGATGGACTGAAGCTTTCTTT.